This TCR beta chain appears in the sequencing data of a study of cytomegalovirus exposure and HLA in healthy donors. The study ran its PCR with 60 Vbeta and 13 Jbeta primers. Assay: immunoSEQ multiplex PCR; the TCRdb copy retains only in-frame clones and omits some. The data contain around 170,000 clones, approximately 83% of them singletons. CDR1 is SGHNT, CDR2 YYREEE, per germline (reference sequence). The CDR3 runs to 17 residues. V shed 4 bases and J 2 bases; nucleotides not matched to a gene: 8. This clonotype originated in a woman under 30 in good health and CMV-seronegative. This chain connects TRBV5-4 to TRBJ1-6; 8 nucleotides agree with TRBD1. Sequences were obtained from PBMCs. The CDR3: CASSLGQGNPYNSPLHF. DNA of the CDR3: TGTGCCAGCAGCCTCGGACAGGGCAACCCCTATAATTCACCCCTCCACTTT.